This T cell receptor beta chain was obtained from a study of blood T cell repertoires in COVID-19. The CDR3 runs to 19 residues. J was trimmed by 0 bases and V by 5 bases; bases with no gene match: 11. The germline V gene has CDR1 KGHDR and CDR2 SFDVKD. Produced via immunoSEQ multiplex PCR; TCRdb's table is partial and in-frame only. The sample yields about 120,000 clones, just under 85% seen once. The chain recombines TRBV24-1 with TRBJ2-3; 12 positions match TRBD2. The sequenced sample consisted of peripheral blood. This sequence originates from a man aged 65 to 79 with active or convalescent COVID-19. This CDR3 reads CATSGSPGLAGPSTDTQYF. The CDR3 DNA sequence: TGTGCCACCAGTGGTTCCCCGGGACTAGCGGGCCCTAGCACAGATACGCAGTATTTT.